This TCR beta chain was sequenced for a study of technical replicates of blood from a handful of donors (dated 2017 in TCRdb). The CDR3 runs 11 residues from the cysteine to the phenylalanine. Only the CDR3 DNA is retained, 33 bases long and in frame from the first base. The V and J ends are trimmed by 7 bases and 1 base, leaving 4 bases between them. As encoded in the germline V gene, CDR1 is SNHLY while CDR2 is FYNNEI. The library was made by the immunoSEQ multiplex PCR assay. The clones in this table, taken by TCRdb from immuneACCESS, are in-frame only. Not every clone is retained; where verified, under half of the shortfall comes from an unresolved V gene, and the cause of the rest is unknown. Counted in this sample were tens of thousands of clones; 97% of them appeared once. Roughly 0.3% of the sample lies in the top ten. Note on this clone: Its antigen has not been determined. The input lacks base qualities; no much larger clone sits a single base away.

Recombination joined TRBV2 with TRBJ1-1; the D gene is not confidently resolved. What was sequenced was T cells isolated from PBMCs. The receptor was derived from a human donor in good health. Here the CDR3 is given as CASIENTEAFF. The sequence in DNA is TGTGCCAGCATAGAGAACACTGAAGCTTTCTTT.